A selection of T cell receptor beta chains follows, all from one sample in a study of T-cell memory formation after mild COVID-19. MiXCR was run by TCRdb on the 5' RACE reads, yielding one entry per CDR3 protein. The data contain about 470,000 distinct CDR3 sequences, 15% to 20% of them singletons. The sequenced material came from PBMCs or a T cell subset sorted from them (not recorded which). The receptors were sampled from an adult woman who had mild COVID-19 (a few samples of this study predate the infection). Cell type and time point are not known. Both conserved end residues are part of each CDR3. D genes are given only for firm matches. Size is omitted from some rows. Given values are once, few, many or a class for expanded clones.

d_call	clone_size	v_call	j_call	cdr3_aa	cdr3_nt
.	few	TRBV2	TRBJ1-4	CAIQAEKLFF	TGTGCCATCCAAGCTGAAAAACTGTTTTTT
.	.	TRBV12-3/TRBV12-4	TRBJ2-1	CASSLEDGTWGYNEQFF	TGTGCCAGCAGTCTCGAGGACGGAACGTGGGGCTACAATGAGCAGTTCTTC
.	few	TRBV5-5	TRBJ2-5	CASAHSGQQETQYF	TGTGCCAGCGCACATTCGGGACAACAAGAGACCCAGTACTTC
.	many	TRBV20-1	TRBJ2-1	CSGPGPINEQFF	TGCAGTGGACCGGGACCGATCAATGAGCAGTTCTTC
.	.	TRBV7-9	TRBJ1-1	CASSPHGRSDTEAFF	TGTGCCAGCAGCCCCCACGGCAGGAGTGACACTGAAGCTTTCTTT
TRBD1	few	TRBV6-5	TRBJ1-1	CASSYTGQGSEAFF	TGTGCCAGCAGTTACACGGGACAGGGATCTGAAGCTTTCTTT
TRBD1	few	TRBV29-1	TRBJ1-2	CSVVGQGTGYTF	TGCAGCGTAGTCGGACAGGGGACTGGCTACACCTTC
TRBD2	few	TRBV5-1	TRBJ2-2	CASSLRGRWTGELFF	TGCGCCAGCAGCTTACGCGGGAGATGGACCGGGGAGCTGTTTTTT
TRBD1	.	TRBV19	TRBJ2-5	CASSVQGGRRETQYF	TGTGCCAGTAGTGTACAGGGGGGCAGAAGGGAGACCCAGTACTTC
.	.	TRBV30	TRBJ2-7	CAWMSQAYEQYF	TGTGCCTGGATGAGCCAGGCCTACGAGCAGTACTTC
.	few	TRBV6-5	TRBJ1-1	CASKLQPNTEAFF	TGTGCCAGCAAACTTCAACCGAACACTGAAGCTTTCTTT
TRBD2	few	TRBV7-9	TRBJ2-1	CASSRTSGGNNEQFF	TGTGCCAGCAGCCGAACTAGCGGGGGTAACAATGAGCAGTTCTTC
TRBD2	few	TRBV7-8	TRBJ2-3	CASSLGSGGLTDTQYF	TGTGCCAGCAGCTTAGGTAGCGGGGGACTAACAGATACGCAGTATTTT
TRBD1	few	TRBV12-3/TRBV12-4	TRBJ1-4	CASSKFRDSEKLFF	TGTGCCAGCAGTAAATTCCGGGACAGCGAAAAACTGTTTTTT
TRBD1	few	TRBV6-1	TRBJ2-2	CAGSRDRAGELFF	TGTGCCGGGTCCCGGGACAGGGCCGGGGAGCTGTTTTTT
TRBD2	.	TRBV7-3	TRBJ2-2	CASSQTSGTGELFF	TGTGCCAGCAGCCAGACTAGCGGGACCGGGGAGCTGTTTTTT
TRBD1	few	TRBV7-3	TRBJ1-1	CASSVDRGHTEAFF	TGTGCCAGCAGCGTCGACAGGGGGCACACTGAAGCTTTCTTT
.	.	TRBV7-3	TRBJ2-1	CASSPGGGGLRYNEQFF	TGTGCCAGCAGCCCCGGGGGAGGGGGGCTTAGGTACAATGAGCAGTTCTTC
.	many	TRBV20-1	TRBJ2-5	CSARDGGLATQYF	TGCAGTGCTAGAGATGGTGGGTTGGCGACCCAGTACTTC
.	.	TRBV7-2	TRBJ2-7	CASSFTRGSFYEQYF	TGTGCCAGCAGCTTTACCCGGGGTTCTTTCTACGAGCAGTACTTC
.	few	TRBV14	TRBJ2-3	CASSQIPFPDTQYF	TGTGCCAGCAGCCAAATCCCCTTCCCAGATACGCAGTATTTT
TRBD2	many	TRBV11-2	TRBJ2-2	CASSPRSGVNTGELFF	TGTGCCAGCAGCCCCCGAAGCGGGGTCAACACCGGGGAGCTGTTTTTT
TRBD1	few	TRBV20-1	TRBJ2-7	CSAKPGQGTYEQYF	TGCAGTGCTAAGCCGGGACAGGGGACCTACGAGCAGTACTTC
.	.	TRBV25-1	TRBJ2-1	CASLRAPGSYNEQFF	TGTGCCAGCCTTCGGGCCCCCGGCTCCTACAATGAGCAGTTCTTC
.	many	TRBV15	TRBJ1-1	CATSRDLSGTEAFF	TGTGCCACCAGCAGAGATCTCTCGGGGACTGAAGCTTTCTTT
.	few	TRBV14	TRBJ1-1	CASSQALGQGRTEAFF	TGTGCCAGCAGCCAAGCACTCGGCCAGGGAAGAACTGAAGCTTTCTTT
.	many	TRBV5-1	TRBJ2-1	CASSGISYNEQFF	TGCGCCAGCAGTGGAATCTCCTACAATGAGCAGTTCTTC
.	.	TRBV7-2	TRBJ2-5	CASSFRRRQGETQYF	TGTGCCAGCAGCTTCAGACGACGTCAGGGAGAGACCCAGTACTTC
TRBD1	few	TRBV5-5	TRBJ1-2	CASSITRTGVGYGYTF	TGTGCCAGCAGCATCACTCGGACAGGGGTTGGCTATGGCTACACCTTC
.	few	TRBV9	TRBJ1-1	CASSVNPTTNTEAFF	TGTGCCAGCAGCGTGAACCCCACAACGAACACTGAAGCTTTCTTT
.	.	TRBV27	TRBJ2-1	CASGDGTAGNEQFF	TGTGCCAGCGGAGATGGGACGGCGGGAAATGAGCAGTTCTTC
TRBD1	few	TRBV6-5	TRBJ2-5	CVIGGRVQETQYF	TGTGTTATAGGGGGCAGGGTCCAAGAGACCCAGTACTTC